This is a list of T cell receptor beta chains from one sample in a study of cytomegalovirus exposure and HLA in healthy donors. Some clones are missing from TCRdb's copy, which holds only in-frame ones; the method was immunoSEQ multiplex PCR. The listing contains about 200,000 clones. Sequencing was performed on PBMCs. The receptors come from a boy aged 5 to 17 in good health and CMV-seronegative. Each CDR3 is given with its conserved first and last residue. The D gene is left open where the match is weak.

D gene,V gene,J gene,CDR3 DNA,CDR3 protein
NA,TRBV19,TRBJ2-7,TGTGCCAGTAGCTGTCCTATTCAGTACTTC,CASSCPIQYF
NA,TRBV14,TRBJ2-1,TGTGCCAGCAGCTCGGGGGAAACAGCCTTTTGGATCAATGAGCAGTTCTTC,CASSSGETAFWINEQFF
NA,TRBV27,TRBJ1-5,TGTGCCAGCAGCCCAGGGGTTACGAGCAATCAGCCCCAGCATTTT,CASSPGVTSNQPQHF
TRBD2,TRBV4-1,TRBJ2-1,TGCGCCAGCAGCCAGCCGGGACTAGCGGTATACAATGAGCAGTTCTTC,CASSQPGLAVYNEQFF
NA,TRBV6-5,TRBJ2-7,TGTGCCAGCAGCCAGGGAATCTCCACCTACGGCGGGCAGTACTTC,CASSQGISTYGGQYF
TRBD1,TRBV30,TRBJ1-2,TGTGCCTGCCCGGGACAGGGTATTAACTATGGCTACACCTTC,CACPGQGINYGYTF
TRBD1,TRBV18,TRBJ1-1,TGTGCCAGCTCCGGGGGACAGCTGAACACTGAAGCTTTCTTT,CASSGGQLNTEAFF
NA,TRBV6-5,TRBJ2-7,TGTGCCAGCAGTAGACTAGAGGCGGGCGAGCAGTACTTC,CASSRLEAGEQYF
NA,TRBV6-1,TRBJ2-3,TGTGCCAGCAGTGAAATAAGCACAGATACGCAGTATTTT,CASSEISTDTQYF
TRBD2,TRBV9,TRBJ2-3,TGTGCCAGCAGCGTAGTGGCGGGGGGTAGCACAGATACGCAGTATTTT,CASSVVAGGSTDTQYF
TRBD1,TRBV27,TRBJ2-7,TGTGCCAGCAGTACCGGGACAGGGGTCTACGAGCAGTACTTC,CASSTGTGVYEQYF
TRBD1,TRBV9,TRBJ2-1,TGTGCCAGCAGCGCTCCGGGACAGGACTACAATGAGCAGTTCTTC,CASSAPGQDYNEQFF
NA,TRBV9,TRBJ1-1,TGTGCCAGCAGCGCTGGGGGGGGCCCGCTCACTGAAGCTTTCTTT,CASSAGGGPLTEAFF
NA,TRBV7-2,TRBJ1-1,TGTGCCAGCAGCTTAGCGAGGATGTACACTGAAGCTTTCTTT,CASSLARMYTEAFF
NA,TRBV7-3,TRBJ2-2,TGTGCCAGCAGCCCTACAGGTTACACCGGGGAGCTGTTTTTT,CASSPTGYTGELFF
TRBD1,TRBV11-3,TRBJ1-1,TGTGCCAGCAGCCCCGGGACAGGGAATGAAGCTTTCTTT,CASSPGTGNEAFF
TRBD2,TRBV5-4,TRBJ2-2,TGTGCCAGCAGCTTGGCAACTAGCGGCCACACCGGGGAGCTGTTTTTT,CASSLATSGHTGELFF
NA,TRBV27,TRBJ1-5,TGTGCCAGCAGTCCTGCCGGACTTATTAGCAATCAGCCCCAGCATTTT,CASSPAGLISNQPQHF
NA,TRBV7-9,TRBJ2-4,TGTGCCAGCAGCCCAAACCCCAGGGGAACTATAGCCAAAAACATTCAGTACTTC,CASSPNPRGTIAKNIQYF
TRBD1,TRBV7-9,TRBJ1-4,TGTGCCAGCACCGGCCAGGGGGAAGAAAAACTGTTTTTT,CASTGQGEEKLFF
NA,TRBV2,TRBJ1-2,TGTGCCAGCAGTTCCGGGGTCTATGGCTACACCTTC,CASSSGVYGYTF
TRBD2,TRBV11-2,TRBJ2-1,TGTGCCAGCAGCCTAATAGCGGGGACGTACAATGAGCAGTTCTTC,CASSLIAGTYNEQFF
TRBD1,TRBV5-1,TRBJ2-3,TGCGCCAGCAGCGCCCCCCCGGGACAGAGTTTCACAGATACGCAGTATTTT,CASSAPPGQSFTDTQYF
NA,TRBV6-1,TRBJ1-2,TGTGCCAGCTCACCGTTTCCCGGTCTCTATGGCTACACCTTC,CASSPFPGLYGYTF
TRBD1,TRBV13,TRBJ2-7,TGTGCCAGCAGCCCAGGGGGCGGTGGGGCCTACGAGCAGTACTTC,CASSPGGGGAYEQYF
NA,TRBV4-1,TRBJ1-1,TGCGCCAGCAGCCAAGGTGCGGGGACTGAAGCTTTCTTT,CASSQGAGTEAFF